This T cell receptor (beta chain) was profiled in a study of T cell responses to AZD1222 COVID-19 vaccine. Overall study findings and caveats: At baseline, seropositivity was found in only five or six AZD1222 recipients. Most donors were white British and more were female, and clonal diversity was possibly underestimated.

The V and J ends lost 4 bases and 8 bases respectively, with 15 bases between them. The CDR3 sequence is 13 residues long. Germline V gene data show CDR1 as SGHDT and CDR2 as YYEEEE. Comments on this clone: Its antigen is as yet unknown.

Repertoires were generated with immunoSEQ multiplex PCR, while TCRdb's copy carries only in-frame clones and drops some. The table shows about 60,000 clones, with about three quarters occurring only once. Specimen: peripheral blood, collected 28 days after the second AZD1222 dose. The chain couples TRBV5-6 to TRBJ1-2; D perhaps matches TRBD1 (5 bases). The source is an adult who received the AZD1222 COVID-19 vaccine. The DNA for the CDR3 is TGTGCCAGCAGCCGGTGGGGGTTGGGAGGCTACACCTTC. Protein sequence: CASSRWGLGGYTF.